This entry lists 9 T cell receptor beta chains sequenced from one sample in a study of shared clonotypes between healthy human individuals. Only in-frame clones appear in the TCRdb table, and some are missing; sequencing was by immunoSEQ multiplex PCR. The table lists about 1.4 million clones, approximately 97% of them singletons. Source material: naive CD4+ T cells sorted from blood. The subset: CD45RA+ positively selected. These receptors were taken from a man younger than 40 in good health.

The chain is built from TRBV28 and TRBJ1-3; TRBD1 agrees at 9 bases. Germline V lookup: CDR1 MDHEN, CDR2 SYDVKM. V was clipped by 1 base and J by 4 bases; unmatched bases: 5. The CDR3 length is 16 residues. This CDR3 is CASSLYPGTGGNTIYF. The CDR3 DNA reads as TGTGCCAGCAGTTTATACCCCGGGACAGGGGGAAACACCATATATTTT.

The chain joins TRBV7-6 to TRBJ2-1; 7 nucleotides align to TRBD1. Trimming cost V 5 bases and J 0 bases; bases outside gene matches: 4. This CDR3 is built from 15 residues. Germline CDR1 SGHVS, CDR2 FNYEAQ. CDR3 in amino acids: CASSRDSSSYNEQFF. CDR3 sequence (DNA): TGTGCCAGCAGCAGGGACAGCAGCTCCTACAATGAGCAGTTCTTC.

To note about this clone: The same CDR3 is also encoded by other DNA sequences in this sample. The rearrangement uses TRBV5-1 and TRBJ2-3; unclear D gene. Trimming took off 2 bases at V and 2 bases at J, with 3 bases between the two ends. There are 12 residues in the CDR3. Germline V CDR1 and CDR2: SGHRS, YFSETQ. CDR3 bases: TGCGCCAGCAGCTTATCCACAGATACGCAGTATTTT. Residues: CASSLSTDTQYF. Combining the CDR3 with reference TRBV5-1 and TRBJ2-3 gives the whole variable domain KAGVTQTPRYLIKTRGQQVTLSCSPISGHRSVSWYQQTPGQGLQFLFEYFSETQRNKGNFPGRFSGRQFSNSRSEMNVSTLELGDSALYLCASSLSTDTQYFGPGTRLTVL.

The V gene is TRBV7-3, the J gene TRBJ2-2, with 10 bases that match TRBD2. The CDR3 runs 14 residues. V shed 10 bases, J shed 2 bases, and the junction held 4 bases outside the gene matches. Germline-derived CDR1 and CDR2 are SGHTA and FQGTGA. CDR3 nucleotide sequence: TGTGCCACCCGGACTAGCGGTAACACCGGGGAGCTGTTTTTT. It encodes CATRTSGNTGELFF.

The chain is built from TRBV11-2 and TRBJ1-1; D gene uncertain. With 1 base removed from V and 3 bases from J, the gap between germline ends came to 6 bases. The CDR3 contains 13 residues. Looked up from germline, CDR1 is SGHAT and CDR2 is FQNNGV. The CDR3 DNA follows: TGTGCCAGCAGCTTAGTACAAGACACTGAAGCTTTCTTT. Protein sequence: CASSLVQDTEAFF.

The chain couples TRBV7-9 to TRBJ1-2, with 8 bases that match TRBD1. CDR3 length equals 17 residues. With 1 base clipped from V and 2 bases from J, the junction kept 9 bases outside the gene matches. Germline CDR1 SEHNR, CDR2 FQNEAQ (reference sequence). CDR3 DNA sequence: TGTGCCAGCAGCTTAGTATTTGGGGACAGGAAAAACTATGGCTACACCTTC. It specifies CASSLVFGDRKNYGYTF.

The CDR3 region is CASSRGQGEGVYEQYF. CDR3 nucleotide sequence: TGTGCCAGCAGCCGCGGACAGGGCGAGGGGGTATACGAGCAGTACTTC. The rearrangement uses TRBV6-6 and TRBJ2-7; 8 bases fit TRBD1. The CDR3 loop spans 16 amino acids. Germline V gene sequence: CDR1 MNHNY, CDR2 SVGAGI (reference sequence). V was pared by 6 bases and J by 4 bases, with 14 bases of the junction left unmatched.

This chain connects TRBV5-1 to TRBJ1-1; perhaps TRBD1 as D (6 bases). The germline V and J ends were trimmed by 7 bases and 0 bases, with 10 bases remaining between them. In germline, CDR1 is SGHRS, CDR2 YFSETQ. CDR3 length equals 13 residues. CDR3 protein: CASYRDMNTEAFF. CDR3 coding DNA: TGCGCCAGCTACAGGGACATGAACACTGAAGCTTTCTTT. Filled out from reference TRBV5-1 and TRBJ1-1, the complete variable domain reads KAGVTQTPRYLIKTRGQQVTLSCSPISGHRSVSWYQQTPGQGLQFLFEYFSETQRNKGNFPGRFSGRQFSNSRSEMNVSTLELGDSALYLCASYRDMNTEAFFGQGTRLTVV.

This rearrangement joins TRBV11-3 to TRBJ1-1; TRBD1 agrees at 10 bases. The CDR3 covers 16 residues. Per the germline V gene, CDR1 is SGHNT and CDR2 is YENEEA. Trimming took 8 bases from V and 1 from J; bases not matched to a gene: 10. CDR3 sequence reads: CASQGTGVNGNTEAFF. DNA of the CDR3: TGTGCCAGCCAAGGGACAGGGGTTAATGGGAACACTGAAGCTTTCTTT.